Listed below are T cell receptor beta chains from one sample, sequenced in a study of beta chain features in type 1 diabetes. The protocol was immunoSEQ multiplex PCR, while the TCRdb copy is restricted to in-frame clones and leaves out a portion. The table includes 93,000 or so clones, 28% detected once. The sample consisted of central memory CD4+ T cells from blood. These receptor sequences come from a young woman with type 1 diabetes. Both conserved end residues are part of each CDR3. Clone size is not always given. Where it is, it says once, few, many or a class for expanded clones.

J gene | clone size | V gene | CDR3 protein
TRBJ2-5 | few | TRBV5-1 | CASKAGGAGQETQYF
TRBJ1-2 | few | TRBV5-6 | CASSFFSGDHYGYTF
TRBJ2-1 | . | TRBV5-1 | CASSLGGTSGRNEQFF
TRBJ1-5 | many | TRBV5-1 | CASSPGTAVGQPQHF
TRBJ1-2 | . | TRBV7-2 | CASSPRSGEGGYTF
TRBJ2-1 | . | TRBV30 | CAWSGPGQEQFF
TRBJ2-3 | few | TRBV27 | CASSFRLAGAPQYF
TRBJ1-1 | . | TRBV5-1 | CASSGQGARTEAFF
TRBJ2-7 | . | TRBV28 | CASTLTGSYEQYF
TRBJ2-5 | . | TRBV30 | CAWSSASETQYF
TRBJ2-2 | . | TRBV5-1 | CASRLAGANTGELFF
TRBJ2-7 | once | TRBV19 | CASSTRLAPYEQYF
TRBJ2-7 | few | TRBV27 | CASSGQVTGSYEQYF
TRBJ2-7 | . | TRBV19 | CATRGLGRYEQYF
TRBJ1-2 | . | TRBV2 | CASSEDRAKGDINGYTF
TRBJ2-3 | few | TRBV7-6 | CASSLVPRLAGTDTQYF
TRBJ2-1 | few | TRBV12-5 | CASGLSAGGRINEQFF
TRBJ2-2 | few | TRBV5-1 | CASSPGQGAEELFF